The rows below give T cell receptor beta chains drawn from one sample of a study of cytomegalovirus exposure and HLA in healthy donors. Clones were sequenced by immunoSEQ multiplex PCR, and TCRdb holds only the in-frame ones, with some missing. Of approximately 130,000 clones listed, around three quarters are singletons. The source material was PBMCs. The receptor source for this set is a man aged 25 to 45 in good health and CMV-seronegative. CDR3s include the opening cysteine and the closing phenylalanine or tryptophan. The D gene is left open where the match is weak. Expanded clones get a size class; other rows say once, few or many, or leave the size out.

clone size: .
J gene: TRBJ1-2
D gene: TRBD1
V gene: TRBV28
CDR3 protein: CASKQKTPGTGGGGYTF
CDR3 DNA: TGTGCCAGCAAACAAAAAACTCCCGGGACAGGGGGCGGTGGCTACACCTTC

clone size: .
J gene: TRBJ2-7
D gene: .
V gene: TRBV6-1
CDR3 protein: CASTRRGSMYEQYF
CDR3 DNA: TGTGCCAGCACGAGGAGAGGGAGTATGTACGAGCAGTACTTC

clone size: .
J gene: TRBJ2-3
D gene: TRBD2
V gene: TRBV28
CDR3 protein: CASTRGWVTDTQYF
CDR3 DNA: TGTGCCAGCACGCGGGGGTGGGTGACAGATACGCAGTATTTT

clone size: .
J gene: TRBJ2-6
D gene: TRBD1
V gene: TRBV19
CDR3 protein: CASNSGTAYSGANVLTF
CDR3 DNA: TGTGCCAGTAACTCCGGGACAGCCTATTCTGGGGCCAACGTCCTGACTTTC

clone size: .
J gene: TRBJ1-1
D gene: .
V gene: TRBV28
CDR3 protein: CASSLPGDNLRAFF
CDR3 DNA: TGTGCCAGCAGTTTACCCGGGGACAACCTGAGAGCTTTCTTT

clone size: .
J gene: TRBJ2-7
D gene: TRBD2
V gene: TRBV19
CDR3 protein: CASTETSGSFYEQYF
CDR3 DNA: TGTGCCAGTACCGAGACTAGCGGGAGTTTCTACGAGCAGTACTTC

clone size: .
J gene: TRBJ1-1
D gene: TRBD1
V gene: TRBV19
CDR3 protein: CASSIYRGEAFF
CDR3 DNA: TGTGCCAGTAGTATCTACAGGGGAGAAGCTTTCTTT

clone size: .
J gene: TRBJ1-2
D gene: .
V gene: TRBV7-8
CDR3 protein: CASSTDFNYGYTF
CDR3 DNA: TGTGCCAGCAGCACAGATTTTAACTATGGCTACACCTTC

clone size: .
J gene: TRBJ2-5
D gene: TRBD2
V gene: TRBV7-9
CDR3 protein: CASSGRLAGKETQYF
CDR3 DNA: TGTGCCAGCAGCGGACGACTAGCGGGAAAAGAGACCCAGTACTTC

clone size: .
J gene: TRBJ2-7
D gene: .
V gene: TRBV5-1
CDR3 protein: CASSLEGGGYEQYF
CDR3 DNA: TGCGCCAGCAGCTTGGAGGGGGGAGGGTACGAGCAGTACTTC

clone size: .
J gene: TRBJ2-7
D gene: .
V gene: TRBV21-1
CDR3 protein: CASSKPKDRTTYEQYF
CDR3 DNA: TGTGCCAGCAGCAAACCTAAGGACAGGACTACCTACGAGCAGTACTTC

clone size: .
J gene: TRBJ1-4
D gene: .
V gene: TRBV18
CDR3 protein: CASSPPGRMGEKLFF
CDR3 DNA: TGTGCCAGCTCACCTCCCGGGAGGATGGGTGAAAAACTGTTTTTT

clone size: .
J gene: TRBJ1-2
D gene: .
V gene: TRBV5-1
CDR3 protein: CASSTDRTPYNYGYTF
CDR3 DNA: TGCGCCAGCAGCACCGACAGGACCCCGTATAACTATGGCTACACCTTC

clone size: .
J gene: TRBJ2-7
D gene: TRBD1
V gene: TRBV5-1
CDR3 protein: CASSPGTGQGAIEQYF
CDR3 DNA: TGCGCCAGCAGCCCTGGGACGGGACAGGGGGCAATCGAGCAGTACTTC

clone size: few
J gene: TRBJ1-6
D gene: .
V gene: TRBV4-3
CDR3 protein: CASSQDGTATSPLHF
CDR3 DNA: TGCGCCAGCAGCCAAGATGGCACAGCTACATCACCCCTCCACTTT

clone size: few
J gene: TRBJ2-3
D gene: TRBD1
V gene: TRBV4-1
CDR3 protein: CASSQDRKGASDTQYF
CDR3 DNA: TGCGCCAGCAGCCAAGATCGTAAGGGGGCATCGGATACGCAGTATTTT

clone size: .
J gene: TRBJ2-1
D gene: TRBD1
V gene: TRBV6-1
CDR3 protein: CASSERQGQGAYNEQFF
CDR3 DNA: TGTGCCAGCAGTGAACGCCAAGGACAGGGGGCCTACAATGAGCAGTTCTTC

clone size: .
J gene: TRBJ1-2
D gene: TRBD1
V gene: TRBV28
CDR3 protein: CASSLTGQVGSYGYTF
CDR3 DNA: TGTGCCAGCAGTCTTACGGGACAGGTCGGGAGTTATGGCTACACCTTC

clone size: .
J gene: TRBJ2-1
D gene: .
V gene: TRBV28
CDR3 protein: CASSPTGSSYNEQFF
CDR3 DNA: TGTGCCAGCAGTCCTACAGGGAGCTCCTACAATGAGCAGTTCTTC

clone size: .
J gene: TRBJ1-1
D gene: .
V gene: TRBV12-5
CDR3 protein: CASGRGGNTEAFF
CDR3 DNA: TGTGCTAGTGGTAGGGGAGGGAACACTGAAGCTTTCTTT

clone size: few
J gene: TRBJ1-6
D gene: TRBD1
V gene: TRBV30
CDR3 protein: CAWNGQGYSPLHF
CDR3 DNA: TGTGCCTGGAATGGACAGGGATATTCACCCCTCCACTTT

clone size: once
J gene: TRBJ1-1
D gene: .
V gene: TRBV14
CDR3 protein: CASTRQALNTEAFF
CDR3 DNA: TGTGCCAGCACCAGACAGGCTTTGAACACTGAAGCTTTCTTT

clone size: .
J gene: TRBJ1-5
D gene: .
V gene: TRBV11-2
CDR3 protein: CASSFSRDQPQHF
CDR3 DNA: TGTGCCAGCAGCTTTTCCAGGGATCAGCCCCAGCATTTT

clone size: .
J gene: TRBJ2-7
D gene: TRBD1
V gene: TRBV11-2
CDR3 protein: CASSLYSGTGGKYF
CDR3 DNA: TGTGCCAGCAGCCTCTACTCCGGGACAGGGGGAAAGTACTTC

clone size: .
J gene: TRBJ1-5
D gene: TRBD1
V gene: TRBV6-5
CDR3 protein: CATRQGASNQPQHF
CDR3 DNA: TGTGCCACCAGACAGGGGGCAAGCAATCAGCCCCAGCATTTT

clone size: .
J gene: TRBJ2-7
D gene: TRBD2
V gene: TRBV27
CDR3 protein: CASSLTSGGSYEQYF
CDR3 DNA: TGTGCCAGCAGCCTCACTAGCGGGGGTTCCTACGAGCAGTACTTC

clone size: .
J gene: TRBJ1-4
D gene: .
V gene: TRBV10-3
CDR3 protein: CAISETDLIGEKLFF
CDR3 DNA: TGTGCCATCAGTGAGACAGATCTAATTGGTGAAAAACTGTTTTTT

clone size: .
J gene: TRBJ1-2
D gene: TRBD1
V gene: TRBV29-1
CDR3 protein: CSVEGTGNGYTF
CDR3 DNA: TGCAGCGTTGAAGGGACAGGCAATGGCTACACCTTC

clone size: .
J gene: TRBJ2-7
D gene: TRBD1
V gene: TRBV5-5
CDR3 protein: CASSSHRGGMDF
CDR3 DNA: TGTGCCAGCAGCTCTCACAGGGGTGGAATGGACTTC

clone size: .
J gene: TRBJ2-5
D gene: TRBD1
V gene: TRBV5-1
CDR3 protein: CASSPGQGAETQYF
CDR3 DNA: TGCGCCAGCAGCCCAGGACAGGGGGCAGAGACCCAGTACTTC

clone size: once
J gene: TRBJ2-3
D gene: TRBD2
V gene: TRBV9
CDR3 protein: CASSPPSGRNTDTQYF
CDR3 DNA: TGTGCCAGCAGTCCTCCTAGCGGCAGAAACACAGATACGCAGTATTTT

clone size: .
J gene: TRBJ2-3
D gene: .
V gene: TRBV5-6
CDR3 protein: CASSPGTDTQYF
CDR3 DNA: TGTGCCAGCTCCCCGGGCACAGATACGCAGTATTTT

clone size: .
J gene: TRBJ1-1
D gene: TRBD1
V gene: TRBV6-5
CDR3 protein: CASSYYHRGMNTEAFF
CDR3 DNA: TGTGCCAGCAGTTATTACCACAGGGGGATGAACACTGAAGCTTTCTTT

clone size: .
J gene: TRBJ1-1
D gene: .
V gene: TRBV29-1
CDR3 protein: CSSHDGGTEAFF
CDR3 DNA: TGCAGTTCCCACGACGGGGGCACTGAAGCTTTCTTT

clone size: .
J gene: TRBJ1-1
D gene: .
V gene: TRBV7-9
CDR3 protein: CASTLGGHMNTEAFF
CDR3 DNA: TGTGCCAGCACCCTAGGGGGACATATGAACACTGAAGCTTTCTTT

clone size: .
J gene: TRBJ2-5
D gene: .
V gene: TRBV6-1
CDR3 protein: CASSQGLKETQYF
CDR3 DNA: TGTGCCAGCAGCCAGGGGCTCAAAGAGACCCAGTACTTC

clone size: .
J gene: TRBJ1-6
D gene: .
V gene: TRBV4-1
CDR3 protein: CASSQEGGRENSPLHF
CDR3 DNA: TGCGCCAGCAGCCAAGAAGGAGGGAGAGAGAATTCACCCCTCCACTTT

clone size: .
J gene: TRBJ2-7
D gene: .
V gene: TRBV2
CDR3 protein: CASTPQGTYEQYF
CDR3 DNA: TGTGCCAGCACCCCCCAGGGGACCTACGAGCAGTACTTC

clone size: .
J gene: TRBJ1-4
D gene: .
V gene: TRBV5-5
CDR3 protein: CASSLEPLNNEKLFF
CDR3 DNA: TGTGCCAGCAGCTTGGAACCGCTAAATAACGAAAAACTGTTTTTT

clone size: .
J gene: TRBJ2-1
D gene: TRBD2
V gene: TRBV7-9
CDR3 protein: CASSSSAASGVKREQFF
CDR3 DNA: TGTGCCAGCAGCTCCTCAGCGGCTAGCGGGGTGAAGCGTGAGCAGTTCTTC

clone size: .
J gene: TRBJ2-3
D gene: TRBD1
V gene: TRBV30
CDR3 protein: CAWSGDRGVIRTDTQYF
CDR3 DNA: TGTGCCTGGAGTGGGGACAGGGGGGTTATTCGCACAGATACGCAGTATTTT

clone size: .
J gene: TRBJ1-2
D gene: .
V gene: TRBV10-3
CDR3 protein: CAISEDIYGYTF
CDR3 DNA: TGTGCCATCAGTGAGGACATCTATGGCTACACCTTC

clone size: .
J gene: TRBJ1-4
D gene: .
V gene: TRBV28
CDR3 protein: CASSFLEKLFF
CDR3 DNA: TGTGCCAGCAGTTTTCTTGAAAAACTGTTTTTT

clone size: .
J gene: TRBJ2-4
D gene: TRBD2
V gene: TRBV19
CDR3 protein: CASGSGGRITKNIQYF
CDR3 DNA: TGTGCCAGTGGTTCTGGCGGGAGAATTACCAAAAACATTCAGTACTTC

clone size: .
J gene: TRBJ1-2
D gene: TRBD1
V gene: TRBV2
CDR3 protein: CASREDRVNGYTF
CDR3 DNA: TGTGCCAGCAGAGAAGACAGGGTGAATGGCTACACCTTC

clone size: .
J gene: TRBJ2-1
D gene: TRBD2
V gene: TRBV5-6
CDR3 protein: CASSRGLAGGNEQFF
CDR3 DNA: TGTGCCAGCAGCCGCGGACTAGCGGGGGGCAATGAGCAGTTCTTC

clone size: .
J gene: TRBJ1-1
D gene: TRBD1
V gene: TRBV9
CDR3 protein: CASSAWDRTTMNTEAFF
CDR3 DNA: TGTGCCAGCAGCGCCTGGGACAGAACTACTATGAACACTGAAGCTTTCTTT

clone size: .
J gene: TRBJ2-4
D gene: TRBD1
V gene: TRBV6-1
CDR3 protein: CASSVNVGGGKNIQYF
CDR3 DNA: TGTGCCAGCAGTGTAAACGTAGGGGGCGGCAAAAACATTCAGTACTTC

clone size: few
J gene: TRBJ2-3
D gene: .
V gene: TRBV7-9
CDR3 protein: CASSLTRQVRDTQYF
CDR3 DNA: TGTGCCAGCAGCTTGACTCGACAGGTCAGAGATACGCAGTATTTT

clone size: .
J gene: TRBJ1-2
D gene: .
V gene: TRBV19
CDR3 protein: CASSIVMVDSFYGYTF
CDR3 DNA: TGTGCCAGTAGTATAGTAATGGTTGACAGCTTCTATGGCTACACCTTC

clone size: .
J gene: TRBJ2-7
D gene: TRBD1
V gene: TRBV2
CDR3 protein: CASSPGQVYEQYF
CDR3 DNA: TGTGCCAGCAGTCCCGGACAGGTCTACGAGCAGTACTTC

clone size: .
J gene: TRBJ1-5
D gene: TRBD1
V gene: TRBV29-1
CDR3 protein: CSAAGTGDNQPQHF
CDR3 DNA: TGCAGCGCCGCCGGGACAGGGGACAATCAGCCCCAGCATTTT

clone size: .
J gene: TRBJ1-5
D gene: TRBD1
V gene: TRBV18
CDR3 protein: CASSPTQGNQPQHF
CDR3 DNA: TGTGCCAGCTCACCCACACAGGGGAATCAGCCCCAGCATTTT

clone size: .
J gene: TRBJ1-1
D gene: .
V gene: TRBV5-4
CDR3 protein: CASSLEGVEAFF
CDR3 DNA: TGTGCCAGCAGCTTGGAAGGAGTTGAAGCTTTCTTT

clone size: .
J gene: TRBJ1-4
D gene: .
V gene: TRBV6-5
CDR3 protein: CASSTWGEGTGELFF
CDR3 DNA: TGTGCCAGCAGTACCTGGGGAGAGGGAACGGGAGAACTGTTTTTT

clone size: .
J gene: TRBJ1-2
D gene: TRBD1
V gene: TRBV11-2
CDR3 protein: CASSPRTGRNGYTF
CDR3 DNA: TGTGCCAGCAGCCCCCGGACAGGGAGGAATGGCTACACCTTC

clone size: .
J gene: TRBJ2-2
D gene: .
V gene: TRBV7-3
CDR3 protein: CASSLQGNTGELFF
CDR3 DNA: TGTGCCAGCAGCTTGCAGGGGAACACCGGGGAGCTGTTTTTT

clone size: .
J gene: TRBJ2-7
D gene: .
V gene: TRBV28
CDR3 protein: CASTLPSGGRNEQYF
CDR3 DNA: TGTGCCAGCACCCTACCCTCCGGAGGTCGGAACGAGCAGTACTTC

clone size: .
J gene: TRBJ2-3
D gene: TRBD2
V gene: TRBV29-1
CDR3 protein: CSAGGRSSTDTQYF
CDR3 DNA: TGCAGCGCGGGGGGTCGGAGCAGCACAGATACGCAGTATTTT

clone size: .
J gene: TRBJ2-5
D gene: TRBD2
V gene: TRBV18
CDR3 protein: CASSSGTSEETQYF
CDR3 DNA: TGTGCCAGCTCATCAGGGACTAGCGAAGAGACCCAGTACTTC